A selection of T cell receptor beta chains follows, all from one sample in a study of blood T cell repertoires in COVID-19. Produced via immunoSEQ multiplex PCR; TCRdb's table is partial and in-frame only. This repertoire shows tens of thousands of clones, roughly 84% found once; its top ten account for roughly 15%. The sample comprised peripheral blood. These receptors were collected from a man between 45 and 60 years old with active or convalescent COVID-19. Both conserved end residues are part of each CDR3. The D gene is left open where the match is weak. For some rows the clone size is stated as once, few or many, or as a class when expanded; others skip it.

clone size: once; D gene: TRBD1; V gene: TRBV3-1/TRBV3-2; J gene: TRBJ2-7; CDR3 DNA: TGTGCCAGCAGCCAACTATCGGGACAGGGGCCGGGATACTTC; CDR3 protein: CASSQLSGQGPGYF
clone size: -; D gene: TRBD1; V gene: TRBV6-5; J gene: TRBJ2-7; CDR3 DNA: TGTGCCAGCAGTCCCGGGACAGGGGGAACCTACGAGCAGTACTTC; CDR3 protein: CASSPGTGGTYEQYF
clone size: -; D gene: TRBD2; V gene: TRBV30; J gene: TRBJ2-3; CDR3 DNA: TGTGCCTGGACCCTCCTCCCGGGGGGGCAGGGAGATACGCAGTATTTT; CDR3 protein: CAWTLLPGGQGDTQYF
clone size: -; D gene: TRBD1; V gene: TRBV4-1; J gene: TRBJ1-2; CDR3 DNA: TGCGCCAGCAGTCTGGACAGGGGAGGCGGCTACACCTTC; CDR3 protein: CASSLDRGGGYTF
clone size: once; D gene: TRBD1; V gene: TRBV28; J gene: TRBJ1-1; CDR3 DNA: TGTGCCAGCAGTTTCGGGACAGGGTTCGCTGAAGCTTTCTTT; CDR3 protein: CASSFGTGFAEAFF
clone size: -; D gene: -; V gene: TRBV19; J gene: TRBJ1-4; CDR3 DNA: TGTGCCAGTAGTGGACGGGGGGACCTTAATGAAAAACTGTTTTTT; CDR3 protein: CASSGRGDLNEKLFF
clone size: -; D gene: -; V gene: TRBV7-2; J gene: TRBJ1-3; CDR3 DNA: TGTGCCAGCAGCTTAGACAGGACACCAATTGGAAACACCATATATTTT; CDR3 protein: CASSLDRTPIGNTIYF
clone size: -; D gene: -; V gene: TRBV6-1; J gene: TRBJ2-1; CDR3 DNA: TGTGCCAGCAGTGAACGTCAGGGGAACTACAATGAGCAGTTCTTC; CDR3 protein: CASSERQGNYNEQFF
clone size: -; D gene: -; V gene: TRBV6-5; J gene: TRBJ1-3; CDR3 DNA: TGTGCCAGCAGAACCGAGGGTACCTCTGGAAACACCATATATTTT; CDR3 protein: CASRTEGTSGNTIYF
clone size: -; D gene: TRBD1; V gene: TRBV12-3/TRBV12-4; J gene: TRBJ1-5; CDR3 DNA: TGTGCCAGCAGCGACAGGGGGAATCAGCCCCAGCATTTT; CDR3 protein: CASSDRGNQPQHF
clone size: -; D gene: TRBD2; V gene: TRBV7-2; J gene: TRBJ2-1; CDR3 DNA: TGTGCCAGCAGCTTGCGGGGGGGAGATGAGCAGTTCTTC; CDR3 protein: CASSLRGGDEQFF
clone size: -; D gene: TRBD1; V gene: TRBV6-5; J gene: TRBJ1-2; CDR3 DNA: TGTGCCAGCAGGGGGGACAGAGGCGCTTACTATGGCTACACCTTC; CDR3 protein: CASRGDRGAYYGYTF
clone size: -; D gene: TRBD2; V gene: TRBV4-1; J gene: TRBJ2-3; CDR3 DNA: TGCGCCAGCAGCCAAGTGACTAGCGGGGGAAATACGCAGTATTTT; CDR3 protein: CASSQVTSGGNTQYF
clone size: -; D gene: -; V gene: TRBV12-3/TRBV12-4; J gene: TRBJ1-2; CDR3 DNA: TGTGCCAGCAGTCCGGGTGCGGACTATGGCTACACCTTC; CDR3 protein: CASSPGADYGYTF
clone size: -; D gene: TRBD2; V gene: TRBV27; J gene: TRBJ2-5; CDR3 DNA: TGTGCCAGCAGTTTAAAGACTAGCGGAGAGACCCAGTACTTC; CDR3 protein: CASSLKTSGETQYF
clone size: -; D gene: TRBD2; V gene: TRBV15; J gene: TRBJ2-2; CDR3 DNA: TGTGCCACCAGCAGAATAGCGGGGGGCGACACCGGGGAGCTGTTTTTT; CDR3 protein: CATSRIAGGDTGELFF
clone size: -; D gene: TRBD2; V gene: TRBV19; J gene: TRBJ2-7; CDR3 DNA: TGTGCCAGTAGTATAAGCCGGACTAGCGGGGGGCTTTCCTACGAGCAGTACTTC; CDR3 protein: CASSISRTSGGLSYEQYF
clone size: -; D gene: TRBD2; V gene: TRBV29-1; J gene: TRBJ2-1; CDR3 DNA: TGCAGCGTTGAACTAGCGGATACCTACAATGAGCAGTTCTTC; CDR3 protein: CSVELADTYNEQFF
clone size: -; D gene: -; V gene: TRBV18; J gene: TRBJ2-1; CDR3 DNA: TGTGCCAGCTCACCACCGACAGCGGGCTACAATGAGCAGTTCTTC; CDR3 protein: CASSPPTAGYNEQFF
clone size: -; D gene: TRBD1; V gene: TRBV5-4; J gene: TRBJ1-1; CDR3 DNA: TGTGCCAGCAGCTTGGGGGGGACAGGGGAAGCTTTCTTT; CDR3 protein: CASSLGGTGEAFF
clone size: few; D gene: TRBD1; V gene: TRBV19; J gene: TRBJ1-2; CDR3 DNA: TGTGCCAGTACCGGGACAGCAAACTATGGCTACACCTTC; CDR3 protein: CASTGTANYGYTF
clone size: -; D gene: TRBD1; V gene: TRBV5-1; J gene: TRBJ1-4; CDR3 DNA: TGCGCCAGCAGTATACTCCGACAGGGGGCAACTAATGAAAAACTGTTTTTT; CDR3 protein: CASSILRQGATNEKLFF
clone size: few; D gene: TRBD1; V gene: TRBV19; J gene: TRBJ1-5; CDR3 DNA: TGTGCCAGTAGTACCATACAGGGGGGCAATCAGCCCCAGCATTTT; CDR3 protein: CASSTIQGGNQPQHF
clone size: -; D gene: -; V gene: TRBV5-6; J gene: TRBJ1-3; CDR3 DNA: TGTGCCAGCAGCTCCGGGGTTTCTGGAAACACCATATATTTT; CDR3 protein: CASSSGVSGNTIYF
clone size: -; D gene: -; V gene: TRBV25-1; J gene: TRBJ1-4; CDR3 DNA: TGTGCCAGCAGTGGAGGGCGGGTGCGTGATGAAAAACTGTTTTTT; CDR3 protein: CASSGGRVRDEKLFF
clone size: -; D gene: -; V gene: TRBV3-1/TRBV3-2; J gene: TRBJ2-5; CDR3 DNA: TGTGCCAGCAGCCCCCCGCGGGGTGGGTCTGGGGAGACCCAGTACTTC; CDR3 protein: CASSPPRGGSGETQYF
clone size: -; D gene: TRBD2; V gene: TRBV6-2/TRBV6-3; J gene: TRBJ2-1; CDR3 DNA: TGTGCCAGCAGTGGGGCTAATCAGCGGGGGGGCTACAATGAGCAGTTCTTC; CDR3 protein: CASSGANQRGGYNEQFF
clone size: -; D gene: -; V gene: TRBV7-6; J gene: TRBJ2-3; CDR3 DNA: TGTGCCAGCAGCTTAGGGCTAGCAGGAGATACGCAGTATTTT; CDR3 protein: CASSLGLAGDTQYF
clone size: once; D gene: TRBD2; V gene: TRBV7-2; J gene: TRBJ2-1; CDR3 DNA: TGTGCCAGCAGCTTAGTTCTAGCGGGGCGGGTGTATGAGCAGTTCTTC; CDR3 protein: CASSLVLAGRVYEQFF
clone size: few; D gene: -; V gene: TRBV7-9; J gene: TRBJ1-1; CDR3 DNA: TGTGCCAGCAGCTTAGTACGGGAGAACACTGAAGCTTTCTTT; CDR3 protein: CASSLVRENTEAFF
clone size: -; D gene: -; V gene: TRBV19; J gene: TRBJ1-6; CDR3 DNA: TGTGCCAGTAGTATAGTGGGGAGGAATTCACCCCTCCACTTT; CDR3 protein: CASSIVGRNSPLHF
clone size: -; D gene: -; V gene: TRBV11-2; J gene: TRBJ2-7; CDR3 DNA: TGTGCCAGCAGCCCGGACATTCCCGAGCAGTACTTC; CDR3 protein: CASSPDIPEQYF
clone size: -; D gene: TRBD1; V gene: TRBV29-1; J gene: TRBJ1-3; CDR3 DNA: TGCAGCGTTGAAGACCGGACAGGGGGTGGAAACACCATATATTTT; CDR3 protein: CSVEDRTGGGNTIYF
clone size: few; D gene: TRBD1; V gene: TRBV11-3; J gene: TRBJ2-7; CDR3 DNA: TGTGCCAGCAGCTTAGGGGACAGTAACGAGCAGTACTTC; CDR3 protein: CASSLGDSNEQYF
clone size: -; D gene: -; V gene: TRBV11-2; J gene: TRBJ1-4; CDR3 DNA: TGTGCCAGCAGCCCCACCCGGGGGGCGCGGGGTGAAAAACTGTTTTTT; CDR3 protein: CASSPTRGARGEKLFF
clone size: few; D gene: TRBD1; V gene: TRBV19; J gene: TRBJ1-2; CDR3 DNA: TGTGCCAGTAGTACAACTGGGACAGGGGCTGGGGGCTACACCTTC; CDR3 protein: CASSTTGTGAGGYTF
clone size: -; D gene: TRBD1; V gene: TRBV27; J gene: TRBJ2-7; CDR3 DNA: TGTGCCAGCAGTTTTGGAACAGGGGGTGGCGAGCAGTACTTC; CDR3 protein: CASSFGTGGGEQYF
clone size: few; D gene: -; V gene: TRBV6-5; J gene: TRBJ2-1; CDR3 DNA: TGTGCCAGCAGTTACGGGATTAGGCAGGGGTACAATGAGCAGTTCTTC; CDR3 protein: CASSYGIRQGYNEQFF
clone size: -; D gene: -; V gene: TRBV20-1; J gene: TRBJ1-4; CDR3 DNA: TGCAAGGGGAGGGGTAATGAAAAACTGTTTTTT; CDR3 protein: CKGRGNEKLFF
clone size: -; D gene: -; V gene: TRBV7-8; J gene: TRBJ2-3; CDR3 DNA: TGTGCCAGCAGCTTAGAATGGGCCGGGGGGCTTACAGATACGCAGTATTTT; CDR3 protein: CASSLEWAGGLTDTQYF
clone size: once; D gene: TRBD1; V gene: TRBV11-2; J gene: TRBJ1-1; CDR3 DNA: TGTGCCAGCAGCTCCGGGACAGGGCAAACTGAAGCTTTCTTT; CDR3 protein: CASSSGTGQTEAFF